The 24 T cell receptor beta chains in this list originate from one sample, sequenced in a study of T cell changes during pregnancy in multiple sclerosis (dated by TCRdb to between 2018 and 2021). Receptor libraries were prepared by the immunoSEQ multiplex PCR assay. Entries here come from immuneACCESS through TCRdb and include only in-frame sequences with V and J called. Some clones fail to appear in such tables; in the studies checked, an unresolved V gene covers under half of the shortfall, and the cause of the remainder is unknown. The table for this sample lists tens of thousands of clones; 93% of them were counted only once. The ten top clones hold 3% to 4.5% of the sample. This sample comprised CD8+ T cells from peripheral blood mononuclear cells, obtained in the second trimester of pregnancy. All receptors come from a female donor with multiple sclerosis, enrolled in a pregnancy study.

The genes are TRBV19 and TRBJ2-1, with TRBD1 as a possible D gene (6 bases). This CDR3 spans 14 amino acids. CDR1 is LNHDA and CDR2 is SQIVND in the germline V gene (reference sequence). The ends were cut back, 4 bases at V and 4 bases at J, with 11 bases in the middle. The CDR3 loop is CASSKQGDYNEQFF. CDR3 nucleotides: TGTGCCAGTAGTAAACAGGGTGATTACAATGAGCAGTTCTTC. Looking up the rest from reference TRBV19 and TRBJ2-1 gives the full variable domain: DGGITQSPKYLFRKEGQNVTLSCEQNLNHDAMYWYRQDPGQGLRLIYYSQIVNDFQKGDIAEGYSVSREKKESFPLTVTSAQKNPTAFYLCASSKQGDYNEQFFGPGTRLTVL.

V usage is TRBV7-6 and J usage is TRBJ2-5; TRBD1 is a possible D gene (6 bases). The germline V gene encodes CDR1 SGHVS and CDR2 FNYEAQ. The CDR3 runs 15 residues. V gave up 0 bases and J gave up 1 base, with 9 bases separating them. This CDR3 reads CASSLAGGLQETQYF. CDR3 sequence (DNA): TGTGCCAGCAGCTTAGCTGGGGGCCTCCAAGAGACCCAGTACTTC.

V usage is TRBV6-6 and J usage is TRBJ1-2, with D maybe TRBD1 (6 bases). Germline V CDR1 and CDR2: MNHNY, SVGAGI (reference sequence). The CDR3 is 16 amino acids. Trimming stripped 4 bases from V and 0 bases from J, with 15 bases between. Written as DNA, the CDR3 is TGTGCCAGCAGTTCCCCTCCGGGACACCCTAACTATGGCTACACCTTC. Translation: CASSSPPGHPNYGYTF.

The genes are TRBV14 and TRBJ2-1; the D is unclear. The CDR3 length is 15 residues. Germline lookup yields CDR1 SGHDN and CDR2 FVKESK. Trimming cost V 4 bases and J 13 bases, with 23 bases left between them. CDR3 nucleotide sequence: TGTGCCAGCAGCCCCTCCATTACAGTACCCCAGATCCAGTTCTTC. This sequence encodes CASSPSITVPQIQFF. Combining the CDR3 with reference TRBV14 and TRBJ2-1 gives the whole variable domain EAGVTQFPSHSVIEKGQTVTLRCDPISGHDNLYWYRRVMGKEIKFLLHFVKESKQDESGMPNNRFLAERTGGTYSTLKVQPAELEDSGVYFCASSPSITVPQIQFFGPGTRLTVL.

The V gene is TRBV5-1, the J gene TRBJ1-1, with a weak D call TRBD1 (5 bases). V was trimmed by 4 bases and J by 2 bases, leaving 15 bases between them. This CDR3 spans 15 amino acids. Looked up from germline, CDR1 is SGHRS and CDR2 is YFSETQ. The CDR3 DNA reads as TGCGCCAGCAGCGGGGAGGTAGGGGTAAACACTGAAGCTTTCTTT. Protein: CASSGEVGVNTEAFF.

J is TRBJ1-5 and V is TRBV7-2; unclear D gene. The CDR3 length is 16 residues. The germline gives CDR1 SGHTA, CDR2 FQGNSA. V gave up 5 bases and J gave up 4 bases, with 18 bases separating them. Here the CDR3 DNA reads TGTGCCAGCAGCCACCTTTCTCGAACAGATAATCAGCCCCAGCATTTT. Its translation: CASSHLSRTDNQPQHF. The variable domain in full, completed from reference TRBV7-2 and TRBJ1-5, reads GAGVSQSPSNKVTEKGKDVELRCDPISGHTALYWYRQSLGQGLEFLIYFQGNSAPDKSGLPSDRFSAERTGGSVSTLTIQRTQQEDSAVYLCASSHLSRTDNQPQHFGDGTRLSIL.

CDR3 region: CASSGLSGTNTGELFF. The CDR3 DNA sequence: TGTGCCAGCAGCGGGCTGAGCGGAACGAACACCGGGGAGCTGTTTTTT. The rearrangement joins TRBV5-4 to TRBJ2-2; possibly TRBD2 for D (5 bases). V was pared by 4 bases and J by 0 bases, with 13 bases between. CDR1 SGHNT and CDR2 YYREEE come from the germline V gene (reference sequence). CDR3 length equals 16 residues.

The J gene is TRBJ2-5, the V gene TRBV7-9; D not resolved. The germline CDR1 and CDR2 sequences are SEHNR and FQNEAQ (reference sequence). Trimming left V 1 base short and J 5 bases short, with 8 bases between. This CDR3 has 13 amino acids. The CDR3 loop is CASSLELTETQYF. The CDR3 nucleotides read TGTGCCAGCAGCTTAGAACTTACGGAGACCCAGTACTTC.

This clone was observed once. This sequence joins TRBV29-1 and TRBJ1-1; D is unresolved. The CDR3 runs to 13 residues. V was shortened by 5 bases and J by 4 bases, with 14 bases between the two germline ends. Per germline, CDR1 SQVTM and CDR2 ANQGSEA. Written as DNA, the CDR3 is TGCAGCGTTTTTCTCGGGTCGGGCACTGAAGCTTTCTTT. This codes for CSVFLGSGTEAFF. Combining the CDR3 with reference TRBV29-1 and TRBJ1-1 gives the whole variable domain SAVISQKPSRDICQRGTSLTIQCQVDSQVTMMFWYRQQPGQSLTLIATANQGSEATYESGFVIDKFPISRPNLTFSTLTVSNMSPEDSSIYLCSVFLGSGTEAFFGQGTRLTVV.

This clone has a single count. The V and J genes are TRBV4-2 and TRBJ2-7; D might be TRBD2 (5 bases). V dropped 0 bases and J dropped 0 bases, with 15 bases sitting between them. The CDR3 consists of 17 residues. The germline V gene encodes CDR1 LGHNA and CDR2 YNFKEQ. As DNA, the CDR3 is TGTGCCAGCAGCCAAGATTGGTCTCCGGGGATCTCCTACGAGCAGTACTTC. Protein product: CASSQDWSPGISYEQYF.

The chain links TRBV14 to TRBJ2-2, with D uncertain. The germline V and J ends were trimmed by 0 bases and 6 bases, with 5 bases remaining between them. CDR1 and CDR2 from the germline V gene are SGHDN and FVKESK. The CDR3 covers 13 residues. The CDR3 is CASSQDSSGELFF. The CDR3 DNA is TGTGCCAGCAGCCAAGACAGTTCCGGGGAGCTGTTTTTT.

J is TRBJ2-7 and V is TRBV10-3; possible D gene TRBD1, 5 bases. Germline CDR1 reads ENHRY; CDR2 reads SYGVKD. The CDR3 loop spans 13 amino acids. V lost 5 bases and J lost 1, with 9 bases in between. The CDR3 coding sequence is TGTGCCATCAGTCCCGGACAATCCTACGAGCAGTACTTC. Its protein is CAISPGQSYEQYF.

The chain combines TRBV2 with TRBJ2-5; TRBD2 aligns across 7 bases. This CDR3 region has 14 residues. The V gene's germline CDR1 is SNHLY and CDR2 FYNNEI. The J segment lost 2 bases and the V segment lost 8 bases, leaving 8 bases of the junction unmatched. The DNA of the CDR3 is TGTGCCAGCGGGAGGGTGGGGCAGCAAGAGACCCAGTACTTC. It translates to CASGRVGQQETQYF. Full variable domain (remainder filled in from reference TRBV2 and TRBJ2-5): EPEVTQTPSHQVTQMGQEVILRCVPISNHLYFYWYRQILGQKVEFLVSFYNNEISEKSEIFDDQFSVERPDGSNFTLKIRSTKLEDSAMYFCASGRVGQQETQYFGPGTRLLVL.

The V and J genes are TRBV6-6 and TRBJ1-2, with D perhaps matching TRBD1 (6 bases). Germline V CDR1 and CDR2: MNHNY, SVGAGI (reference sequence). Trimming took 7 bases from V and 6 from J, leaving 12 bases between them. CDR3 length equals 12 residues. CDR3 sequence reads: CASKQGSDGYTF. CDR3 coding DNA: TGTGCCAGCAAGCAGGGGAGCGATGGCTACACCTTC.

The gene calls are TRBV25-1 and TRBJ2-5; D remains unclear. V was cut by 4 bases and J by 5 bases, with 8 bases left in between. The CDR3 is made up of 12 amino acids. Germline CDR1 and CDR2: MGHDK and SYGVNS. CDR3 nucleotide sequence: TGTGCCAGCAGTGTCACCTATGAGACCCAGTACTTC. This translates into CASSVTYETQYF. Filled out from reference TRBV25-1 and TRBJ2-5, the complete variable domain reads EADIYQTPRYLVIGTGKKITLECSQTMGHDKMYWYQQDPGMELHLIHYSYGVNSTEKGDLSSESTVSRIRTEHFPLTLESARPSHTSQYLCASSVTYETQYFGPGTRLLVL.

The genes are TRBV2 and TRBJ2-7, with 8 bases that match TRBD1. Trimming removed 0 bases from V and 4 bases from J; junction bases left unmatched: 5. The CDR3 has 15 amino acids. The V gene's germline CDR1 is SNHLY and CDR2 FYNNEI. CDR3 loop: CASSEAPGGLYEQYF. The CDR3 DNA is TGTGCCAGCAGTGAAGCTCCAGGGGGCCTTTACGAGCAGTACTTC.

The CDR3 here is CASSIMSGSSYNEQFF. The CDR3 nucleotides read TGTGCCAGTAGTATTATGAGCGGGAGCTCCTACAATGAGCAGTTCTTC. This chain uses TRBV19 with TRBJ2-1; 8 bases are a match to TRBD2. The CDR3 totals 16 residues. V was pared by 3 bases and J by 0 bases, with 4 bases of the junction left unmatched. Germline loops: CDR1 LNHDA, CDR2 SQIVND (reference sequence).

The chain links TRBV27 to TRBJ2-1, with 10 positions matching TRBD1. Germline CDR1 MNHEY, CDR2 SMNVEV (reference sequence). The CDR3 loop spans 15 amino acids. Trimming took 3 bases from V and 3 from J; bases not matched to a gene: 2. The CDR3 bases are TGTGCCAGCAGTTTGGGGACAGGGGTCTACAATGAGCAGTTCTTC. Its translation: CASSLGTGVYNEQFF.

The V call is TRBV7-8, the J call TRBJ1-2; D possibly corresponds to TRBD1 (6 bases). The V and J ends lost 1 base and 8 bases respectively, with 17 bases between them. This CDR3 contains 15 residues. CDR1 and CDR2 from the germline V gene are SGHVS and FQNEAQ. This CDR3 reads CASSLGGGGTNGYTF. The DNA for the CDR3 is TGTGCCAGCAGCTTAGGTGGGGGGGGCACCAACGGCTACACCTTC. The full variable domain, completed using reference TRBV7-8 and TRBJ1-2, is GAGVSQSPRYKVAKRGQDVALRCDPISGHVSLFWYQQALGQGPEFLTYFQNEAQLDKSGLPSDRFFAERPEGSVSTLKIQRTQQEDSAVYLCASSLGGGGTNGYTFGSGTRLTVV.

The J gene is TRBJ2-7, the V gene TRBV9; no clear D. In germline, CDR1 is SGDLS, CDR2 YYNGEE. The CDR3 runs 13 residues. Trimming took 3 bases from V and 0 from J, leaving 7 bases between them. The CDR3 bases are TGTGCCAGCAGCGGGAGTAGCTCCTACGAGCAGTACTTC. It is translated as CASSGSSSYEQYF. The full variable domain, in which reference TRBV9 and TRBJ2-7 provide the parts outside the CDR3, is DSGVTQTPKHLITATGQRVTLRCSPRSGDLSVYWYQQSLDQGLQFLIQYYNGEERAKGNILERFSAQQFPDLHSELNLSSLELGDSALYFCASSGSSSYEQYFGPGTRLTVT.

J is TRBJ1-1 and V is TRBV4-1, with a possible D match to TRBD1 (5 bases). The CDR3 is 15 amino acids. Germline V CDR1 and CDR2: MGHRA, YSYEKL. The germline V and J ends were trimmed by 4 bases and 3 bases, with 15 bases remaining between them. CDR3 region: CASSPTAGKDTEAFF. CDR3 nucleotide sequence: TGCGCCAGCAGCCCTACGGCAGGGAAGGACACTGAAGCTTTCTTT.

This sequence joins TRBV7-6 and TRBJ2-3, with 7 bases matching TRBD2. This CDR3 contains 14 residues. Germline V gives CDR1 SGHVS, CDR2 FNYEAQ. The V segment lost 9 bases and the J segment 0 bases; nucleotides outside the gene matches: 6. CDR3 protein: CASAERGSTDTQYF. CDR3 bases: TGTGCCAGTGCAGAGCGGGGAAGCACAGATACGCAGTATTTT.

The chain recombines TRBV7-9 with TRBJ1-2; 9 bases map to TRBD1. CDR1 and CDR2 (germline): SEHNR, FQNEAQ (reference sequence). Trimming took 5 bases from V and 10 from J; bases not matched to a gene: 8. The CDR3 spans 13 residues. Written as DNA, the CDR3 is TGTGCCAGCAGCCTTGGGGACAGGGAGGACTACACCTTC. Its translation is CASSLGDREDYTF.

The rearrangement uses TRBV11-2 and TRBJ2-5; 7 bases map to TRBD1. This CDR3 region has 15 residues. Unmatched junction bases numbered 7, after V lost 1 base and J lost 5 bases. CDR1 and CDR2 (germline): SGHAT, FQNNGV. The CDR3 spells CASSLGATGVETQYF. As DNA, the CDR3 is TGTGCCAGCAGCTTAGGAGCCACAGGGGTTGAGACCCAGTACTTC.